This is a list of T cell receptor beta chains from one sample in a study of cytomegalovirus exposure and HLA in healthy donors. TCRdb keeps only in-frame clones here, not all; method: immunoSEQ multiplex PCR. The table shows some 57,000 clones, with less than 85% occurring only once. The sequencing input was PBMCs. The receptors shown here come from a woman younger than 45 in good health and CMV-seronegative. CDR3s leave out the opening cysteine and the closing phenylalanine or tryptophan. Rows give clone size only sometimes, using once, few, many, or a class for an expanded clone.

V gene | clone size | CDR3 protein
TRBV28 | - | ASSLGAGSSPEQY
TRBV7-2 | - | ASSLRHGLSYNEQF
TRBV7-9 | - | ASRPNTDTQY
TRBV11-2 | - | ASSSLDRGPYNEQF
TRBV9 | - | ASSPWEGTLGHNEQF
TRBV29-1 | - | SVVRQGAEAF
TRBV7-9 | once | ASSLASGGNNEQF
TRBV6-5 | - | ASSYSSRRGGYT
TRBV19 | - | SSSKAGAAYGYT
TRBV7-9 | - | ASSSIGLIYEQY